The 30 T cell receptor beta chains below come from one sample, sequenced in a study of low-dose radiotherapy and immunotherapy resistance in tumors. Described time point: before trial treatment. Priming of first-strand cDNA relied on TRAV- and TRBV-specific primers (covering alpha and beta chains). The TCRs were subjected to amplification over approximately 20 PCR cycles employing a constant-region primer in conjunction with a V-primer adapter. TCRdb reprocessed the reads with MiXCR, giving one entry per CDR3 protein. The sample shows around 99,000 distinct CDR3 sequences, roughly 9% of them seen only once. The sample here was PBMCs, taken before treatment. These receptors were collected from a male donor with prostate cancer.

About this clonotype itself: A junction boundary mismatches the germline segment, possibly from a read error. The chain carries TRBV10-3 and TRBJ2-4, with 7 nucleotides matching TRBD1. CDR1 is ENHRY and CDR2 is SYGVKD in the germline V gene. The CDR3 loop spans 12 amino acids. CDR3 sequence: CAISEPGTDRHF. The DNA of the CDR3 is TGTGCCATCAGTGAACCCGGGACAGACAGACACTTC.

In this sample, this clonotype turned up many times. V gene TRBV20-1 combines with J gene TRBJ2-2; D is undetermined. Trimming took 5 bases from V and 0 from J, leaving 10 bases between them. Germline lookup yields CDR1 DFQATT and CDR2 SNEGSKA (reference sequence). The CDR3 spans 14 residues. CDR3 in amino acids: CSAASGANTGELFF. The CDR3, as DNA: TGCAGTGCTGCAAGTGGTGCGAACACCGGGGAGCTGTTTTTT.

The V and J genes are TRBV29-1 and TRBJ2-1, with TRBD1 as a possible D gene (6 bases). V lost 5 bases and J 6 bases, leaving 11 bases between the germline ends. The CDR3 length is 12 residues. CDR1 and CDR2 (germline): SQVTM, ANQGSEA. CDR3 sequence (DNA): TGCAGCGTTCGGTCAGGGGCCAATGAGCAGTTCTTC. Amino acids: CSVRSGANEQFF.

In its sample, this clonotype was seen many times. This rearrangement joins TRBV20-1 to TRBJ2-1, with 11 bases matching TRBD2. CDR3 length: 15 amino acids. CDR1 and CDR2 (germline): DFQATT, SNEGSKA (reference sequence). V lost 1 base and J lost 7; bases outside the gene matches: 6. CDR3 DNA: TGCAGTGCTAGAGTAGGTCTAGCGGGAGGAAATGAGCAGTTCTTC. Its translation is CSARVGLAGGNEQFF.

J is TRBJ2-5 and V is TRBV7-6, with 11 bases lining up with TRBD2. CDR1 and CDR2 from the germline V gene are SGHVS and FNYEAQ. The ends lost 11 bases at V and 3 bases at J; junction bases unmatched: 5. The length of the CDR3 is 13 residues. Written as DNA, the CDR3 is TGTGCCGGTGAGACTAGCGGGAAAGAGACCCAGTACTTC. Translating gives CAGETSGKETQYF. Full variable domain (outside the CDR3, taken from reference TRBV7-6 and TRBJ2-5): GAGVSQSPRYKVTKRGQDVALRCDPISGHVSLYWYRQALGQGPEFLTYFNYEAQQDKSGLPNDRFSAERPEGSISTLTIQRTEQRDSAMYRCAGETSGKETQYFGPGTRLLVL.

This clonotype was recorded at least ten times. The chain employs TRBV12-3 or TRBV12-4 and TRBJ2-3; D is perhaps TRBD1 (6 bases). Trimming removed 5 bases at V and 7 bases at J, with 7 bases between. The CDR3 runs 11 residues. CDR3 nucleotides: TGTGCCAGCAGTACAGGGAATACGCAGTATTTT. It encodes CASSTGNTQYF.

This clonotype was found once. A far larger clone is only one base removed, so a read error is likely. This chain connects TRBV6-8 to TRBJ2-7; D gene ambiguous. Germline V gene data show CDR1 as MNHGY and CDR2 as SAAAGT. CDR3 length: 13 amino acids. V was clipped by 5 bases and J by 6 bases, with 14 bases between them. CDR3 in DNA: TGTGCCAGCAGTGCGCAAAAGGCCCTCGAGCAGTACTTC. Protein: CASSAQKALEQYF.

This clonotype was counted many times. The chain uses TRBV20-1 and TRBJ2-2; D is possibly TRBD1 or TRBD2 (6 bases each). Germline V CDR1 and CDR2: DFQATT, SNEGSKA (reference sequence). The CDR3 has 13 residues. The V gene lost 3 bases and the J gene lost 6 bases, with 11 bases spanning the gap. The CDR3 protein is CSASQEGAGELFF. The DNA of the CDR3 is TGCAGTGCTAGCCAGGAGGGGGCCGGGGAGCTGTTTTTT.

This clonotype came up many times. In DNA form, the CDR3 reads TGTGCCAGCAGGCCCGGGGGGGGCAATGAGCAGTTCTTC. As protein: CASRPGGGNEQFF. The rearrangement joins TRBV6-5 to TRBJ2-1; 8 nucleotides agree with TRBD2. Germline-derived CDR1 and CDR2 are MNHEY and SVGAGI. This CDR3 comprises 13 residues. J was trimmed by 6 bases and V by 6 bases; bases with no gene match: 4.

This clonotype was seen at least ten times. The chain combines TRBV5-1 with TRBJ2-1; 10 bases agree with TRBD2. Germline V gene lookup returns CDR1 SGHRS and CDR2 YFSETQ. The CDR3 loop spans 15 amino acids. J was trimmed by 8 bases and V by 3 bases; bases with no gene match: 8. The CDR3 reads CASSWTSGFEDEQFF. CDR3 DNA sequence: TGCGCCAGCAGCTGGACTAGCGGATTTGAGGATGAGCAGTTCTTC.

This clonotype came up many times. The CDR3 bases are TGTGCCAGCAGCCCGCTCCCGTCCTATACGCAGTATTTT. This gives the protein CASSPLPSYTQYF. This chain links TRBV11-2 with TRBJ2-3; no clear D. Per germline, CDR1 SGHAT and CDR2 FQNNGV. The ends were cut back, 5 bases at V and 7 bases at J, with 13 bases in the middle. The CDR3 contains 13 residues.

A word on this clonotype: A far larger clone differs by one base, so this is likely a read error. The chain has TRBV6-8 and TRBJ2-4, with D hard to call. Germline loops: CDR1 MNHGY, CDR2 SAAAGT. The V gene lost 5 bases and the J gene lost 0 bases, with 17 bases spanning the gap. This CDR3 has 17 residues. CDR3 in DNA: TGTGCCAGCAGTGAAAACCTGGGCTTCATAGCCAAAAACATTCAGTACTTC. It encodes CASSENLGFIAKNIQYF.

This clonotype was found many times. The chain recombines TRBV7-2 with TRBJ2-1; 12 positions match TRBD2. Trimming removed 8 bases from V and 6 bases from J; junction bases left unmatched: 11. The CDR3 runs to 16 residues. In germline, CDR1 is SGHTA, CDR2 FQGNSA. The CDR3 here is CASVGASGRVSNEQFF. The CDR3 region has the DNA TGTGCCAGCGTGGGGGCTAGCGGGAGGGTAAGCAATGAGCAGTTCTTC.

This clonotype was counted at least ten times. The chain joins TRBV28 to TRBJ2-7, with 7 bases lining up with TRBD1. From germline, CDR1 is MDHEN and CDR2 SYDVKM. Germline trimming cut 1 base from V and 7 bases from J; bases unmatched to any gene: 16. This CDR3 has 17 residues. The CDR3: CASSLLTGLSKAEEQYF. The CDR3 bases are TGTGCCAGCAGTTTATTGACAGGGCTAAGTAAAGCGGAAGAGCAGTACTTC.

At least ten counts were recorded for this clonotype. This chain joins TRBV7-2 and TRBJ2-3; no reliable D call. Germline CDR1 is SGHTA and CDR2 is FQGNSA. Trimming pared 4 bases from V and 4 bases from J, leaving 12 bases between. The CDR3 runs to 14 residues. DNA for the CDR3: TGTGCCAGCAGCTCTACCCTTACGGCAGATACGCAGTATTTT. It encodes CASSSTLTADTQYF.

Concerning this clonotype itself: One base away lies a much larger clone, so this may be a sequencing read error. This chain joins TRBV5-4 and TRBJ2-7, with a tentative D call TRBD1 (5 bases). This CDR3 has 15 amino acids. Germline values: CDR1 SGHNT, CDR2 YYREEE (reference sequence). CDR3 sequence: CASSQVPGSQYEQHF. In nucleotides, the CDR3 is TGCGCCAGCAGCCAAGTTCCAGGGTCACAATACGAGCAGCACTTC.

CDR3 protein: CSALLGQGAYEQYF. Here the CDR3 DNA reads TGCAGTGCTCTTCTCGGACAGGGGGCCTACGAGCAGTACTTC. This chain uses TRBV20-1 with TRBJ2-7; TRBD1 agrees at 10 bases. V dropped 5 bases and J dropped 2; count of bases not matched to a gene: 6. The CDR3 runs 14 residues. Germline CDR1 reads DFQATT; CDR2 reads SNEGSKA (reference sequence).

This clonotype was seen ten or more times. This sequence joins TRBV30 and TRBJ1-5, with 11 bases identical to TRBD1. Germline V lookup: CDR1 GTSNPN, CDR2 SVGIG (reference sequence). This CDR3 is built from 14 residues. J lost 6 bases, V lost 3 bases, and 4 bases had no gene match. The CDR3, as DNA: TGTGCCTGGAGCGGGACAGGGGGTCGTCAGCCCCAGCATTTT. The encoded protein is CAWSGTGGRQPQHF.

This clonotype was counted ten times or more. The chain combines TRBV4-2 with TRBJ1-6; 8 bases align to TRBD1. Looked up from germline, CDR1 is LGHNA and CDR2 is YNFKEQ. The CDR3 covers 16 residues. The trim removed 0 bases at V and 10 bases at J, leaving 8 bases unmatched. The CDR3 spells CASSQDFDRGRSPLHF. The CDR3 DNA reads TGTGCCAGCAGCCAAGACTTCGACAGGGGACGCTCACCCCTCCACTTT.

The chain uses TRBV12-3 or TRBV12-4 and TRBJ1-5, with TRBD1 as a possible D gene (5 bases). V was cut by 3 bases and J by 4 bases, with 13 bases left in between. This CDR3 spans 15 amino acids. The DNA of the CDR3 is TGTGCCAGCAGTTTGACAGTGGGGGGAAATCAGCCCCAGCATTTT. Amino acids: CASSLTVGGNQPQHF.

There are many counts of this clonotype. The gene calls are TRBV5-6 and TRBJ1-6; TRBD1 is a possible D gene (5 bases). The germline V gene has CDR1 SGHDT and CDR2 YYEEEE. The CDR3 sequence is 17 residues long. V lost 3 bases and J 3 bases, leaving 16 bases between the germline ends. The CDR3 region has the DNA TGTGCCAGCAGCTCAGGAGAGGCAGGGAGCTATAATTCACCCCTCCACTTT. The encoded protein is CASSSGEAGSYNSPLHF.

This clonotype was counted at least ten times. The genes are TRBV4-3 and TRBJ2-2; D is uncertain. V lost 0 bases, J lost 5 bases, and 10 bases lay in between. The CDR3 is made up of 15 amino acids. Germline CDR1 reads LGHNA; CDR2 reads YSLEER. The CDR3 bases are TGCGCCAGCAGCCAAGATTGGGCTAGGACCGGGGAGCTGTTTTTT. Its protein is CASSQDWARTGELFF.

CDR3 sequence: CASSFGTGLGEQFF. The CDR3 coding sequence is TGTGCCAGCAGCTTTGGGACAGGGCTGGGTGAGCAGTTCTTC. The J gene is TRBJ2-1, the V gene TRBV5-5, with TRBD1 matching over 9 bases. After removal of 2 bases from V and 9 bases from J, the junction contained 6 bases not matched to a gene. Germline CDR1 is SGHKS and CDR2 is YYEKEE (reference sequence). The CDR3 runs 14 residues.

This clonotype was counted at least ten times. The gene calls are TRBV7-2 and TRBJ1-6; D gene ambiguous. The CDR3 has 15 amino acids. Germline loops: CDR1 SGHTA, CDR2 FQGNSA. Trimming removed 0 bases at V and 7 bases at J, with 10 bases between. The CDR3 bases are TGTGCCAGCAGCTTAGCCGTCACGCAGAATTCACCCCTCCACTTT. It specifies CASSLAVTQNSPLHF.

This clonotype came up many times. V gene TRBV3-1 combines with J gene TRBJ2-1; TRBD2 agrees at 8 bases. This CDR3 spans 16 amino acids. The germline V gene encodes CDR1 LGHDT and CDR2 YNNKEL (reference sequence). With V trimmed by 1 base and J by 7 bases, 9 bases remained unmatched. The CDR3: CASSQAQSGSVNEQFF. CDR3 sequence (DNA): TGTGCCAGCAGCCAAGCCCAAAGCGGGAGTGTAAATGAGCAGTTCTTC.

This clonotype has a count of ten or more. J is TRBJ1-1 and V is TRBV29-1; D perhaps matches TRBD1 (6 bases). The germline V and J ends were trimmed by 7 bases and 3 bases, with 12 bases remaining between them. The CDR3 totals 12 residues. CDR1 and CDR2 (germline): SQVTM, ANQGSEA. Here the CDR3 DNA reads TGCAGCGCCGCAGGGGAATACACTGAAGCTTTCTTT. It is translated as CSAAGEYTEAFF.

The chain uses TRBV19 and TRBJ1-2; weak D call: TRBD1 (5 bases). The germline V gene has CDR1 LNHDA and CDR2 SQIVND (reference sequence). This CDR3 is 15 amino acids long. V lost 6 bases and J 2 bases, leaving 16 bases between the germline ends. The CDR3, as DNA: TGTGCCAGTAGAAAACAGGACTTACGAAACTATGGCTACACCTTC. This sequence encodes CASRKQDLRNYGYTF.

This clonotype was recorded at least ten times. The genes are TRBV4-3 and TRBJ2-5, with 13 bases that match TRBD2. This CDR3 region has 16 residues. The ends lost 0 bases at V and 5 bases at J; junction bases unmatched: 3. Germline CDR1 and CDR2: LGHNA and YSLEER. The CDR3 DNA reads as TGCGCCAGCAGCCAAGATCGACTAGCGGGAGGCGAGACCCAGTACTTC. This encodes CASSQDRLAGGETQYF.

In its sample, this clonotype was seen many times. The V call is TRBV5-1, the J call TRBJ1-1, with D possibly being TRBD1 (5 bases). Trimming took 4 bases from V and 1 from J, leaving 11 bases between them. This CDR3 region has 14 residues. From germline, CDR1 is SGHRS and CDR2 YFSETQ. The CDR3 reads CASSPRGSNTEAFF. CDR3 nucleotides: TGCGCCAGCAGCCCCCGGGGCTCGAACACTGAAGCTTTCTTT.

This clonotype showed up many times. V and J are TRBV28 and TRBJ1-5; tentatively, D is TRBD1 (6 bases). CDR3 length: 16 amino acids. V was cut by 5 bases and J by 1 base, with 15 bases left in between. Germline V gene sequence: CDR1 MDHEN, CDR2 SYDVKM. CDR3 nucleotide sequence: TGTGCCAGCAGTCCACATGGGGGGGCCAGCAATCAGCCCCAGCATTTT. Translated: CASSPHGGASNQPQHF. The variable domain in full, completed from reference TRBV28 and TRBJ1-5, reads DVKVTQSSRYLVKRTGEKVFLECVQDMDHENMFWYRQDPGLGLRLIYFSYDVKMKEKGDIPEGYSVSREKKERFSLILESASTNQTSMYLCASSPHGGASNQPQHFGDGTRLSIL.